The rows below give T cell receptor beta chains drawn from one sample of a study of beta chain features in type 1 diabetes. Measured with immunoSEQ multiplex PCR; TCRdb has only the in-frame clones, and not every one. Among some 250,000 clones listed, 25% to 35% were seen once. Sequencing was done on a sample of central memory CD4+ T cells from blood. The receptors shown here come from a man younger than 45 in good health. Both conserved end residues are part of each CDR3. The order of the fields is D gene, J gene, clone size, V gene, CDR3 DNA, CDR3 protein. The D gene is left open where the match is weak. Some rows have no size entry. The others give once, few or many, or a class for an expanded clone.

. | TRBJ2-5 | once | TRBV30 | TGTGCCTGGAATTTGCTAGCACAAGAGACCCAGTACTTC | CAWNLLAQETQYF
. | TRBJ2-7 | many | TRBV30 | TGTGCCTGGAGGAGGGACCGACCCTACGAGCAGTACTTC | CAWRRDRPYEQYF
. | TRBJ2-1 | few | TRBV21-1 | TGTGCCAGCACCGCTCCGGGACTCGGGGAGTTCTTC | CASTAPGLGEFF
TRBD1 | TRBJ1-2 | . | TRBV13 | TGTGCCAGCAGCCCTAGTGGAGGGACAGGCGCGATTATCAGGGACACCTTC | CASSPSGGTGAIIRDTF
. | TRBJ1-6 | . | TRBV30 | TGTGCCTGGAGTGCTGGTAGGGGGTATAATTCACCCCTCCACTTT | CAWSAGRGYNSPLHF
. | TRBJ1-2 | many | TRBV6-5 | TGTGCCAGCAGATATGAGAATGGCGGCTACACCTTC | CASRYENGGYTF
. | TRBJ2-3 | . | TRBV19 | TGTGCCACCACCGACCCAAGCACAGATACGCAGTATTTT | CATTDPSTDTQYF
. | TRBJ2-6 | . | TRBV6-6 | TGTGCCAGCAGTTACAAAACGGACGGGGCCAACGTCCTGACTTTC | CASSYKTDGANVLTF
. | TRBJ2-1 | . | TRBV25-1 | TGTGCCAGCAGTGTCGAGTGGAATGAGCAGTTCTTC | CASSVEWNEQFF
TRBD2 | TRBJ2-7 | few | TRBV2 | TGTGCCAGCAGTGAGAAGCGGGGGGGCTTCTACGAGCAGTACTTC | CASSEKRGGFYEQYF
. | TRBJ1-1 | . | TRBV11-3 | TGTGCCAGCAGCTTAGAGGGAAACGCTGAAGCTTTCTTT | CASSLEGNAEAFF
. | TRBJ2-2 | few | TRBV4-3 | TGCGCCAGCAGCCAAGATTCCGTAGCTTTCGGGGAGCTGTTTTTT | CASSQDSVAFGELFF
. | TRBJ2-7 | many | TRBV7-2 | TGTGCCAGCAGCTTATTGGACCTCTACGAGCAGTACTTC | CASSLLDLYEQYF
TRBD2 | TRBJ2-1 | . | TRBV9 | TGTGCCAGCAGCCCCCAGACTAGCGGGAGGGCCGGGTACAATGAGCAGTTCTTC | CASSPQTSGRAGYNEQFF
. | TRBJ1-2 | . | TRBV5-6 | TGTGCCAGCAGCGCTAGGCTTCTATTTACAGGTGGCTACACCTTC | CASSARLLFTGGYTF
. | TRBJ2-3 | . | TRBV11-3 | TGTGCCAGCAGCTTGTTCAGCGGCACAGATACGCAGTATTTT | CASSLFSGTDTQYF
TRBD1 | TRBJ1-1 | few | TRBV27 | TGTGCCAGCAGTTCTCCTTGGGCCAGGGGGTCTGAAGCTTTCTTT | CASSSPWARGSEAFF
. | TRBJ1-5 | few | TRBV6-6 | TGTGCCAGCTGCAGGGTTCAAGATCAGCCCCAGCATTTT | CASCRVQDQPQHF
. | TRBJ1-4 | few | TRBV7-2 | TGTGCCAGCAGCTTAGGGACAGACAATGAAAAACTGTTTTTT | CASSLGTDNEKLFF
TRBD1 | TRBJ1-1 | . | TRBV14 | TGTGCCAGCAGCGTCCGGGACAGGGCCCCTGAAGCTTTCTTT | CASSVRDRAPEAFF
. | TRBJ2-3 | few | TRBV7-2 | TGTGCCAGCAGGCTTACGGCGGGCCGAGATACGCAGTATTTT | CASRLTAGRDTQYF
. | TRBJ2-1 | . | TRBV20-1 | TGCAGCGCTGCTACCCAGGGTGAGCAGTTCTTC | CSAATQGEQFF
. | TRBJ2-7 | few | TRBV5-1 | TGCGCCAGCAGCAAGGACCCCAACGCACAATACGAGCAGTACTTC | CASSKDPNAQYEQYF
. | TRBJ1-5 | . | TRBV6-5 | TGTGCCAGCAGTTACGACCGGAAGAATCAGCCCCAGCATTTT | CASSYDRKNQPQHF
. | TRBJ2-1 | . | TRBV5-4 | TGTGCCAGCAGCAGCGACAGAAACAATGAGCAGTTCTTC | CASSSDRNNEQFF
TRBD1 | TRBJ1-2 | few | TRBV30 | TGTGCCTGCTCGGGACAGAACTATGGCTACACCTTC | CACSGQNYGYTF
. | TRBJ1-5 | . | TRBV7-6 | TGTGCCAGCAGCCAAAGAGATCAGCCCCAGCATTTT | CASSQRDQPQHF
TRBD1 | TRBJ2-7 | . | TRBV4-1 | TGCGCCAGCAGCCGTGAACAGGGGTTTAATTCCTACGAGCAGTACTTC | CASSREQGFNSYEQYF
. | TRBJ2-3 | . | TRBV7-9 | TGTGCCAGCAGTTACACTTACGAGTCAGATACGCAGTATTTT | CASSYTYESDTQYF
TRBD2 | TRBJ2-7 | few | TRBV7-9 | TGTGCCAGCAGCCCGGGCGGGGGGCTGCTATCCTACGAGCAGTACTTC | CASSPGGGLLSYEQYF
. | TRBJ2-5 | . | TRBV10-3 | TGTGCCATCAGTGATTGGGTTGAAGAGACCCAGTACTTC | CAISDWVEETQYF
. | TRBJ2-1 | once | TRBV7-7 | TGTGCCAGCAGCTTAGGGACTGGATACAATGAGCAGTTCTTC | CASSLGTGYNEQFF
. | TRBJ2-3 | few | TRBV7-9 | TGTGCCAGCAGCCCCAGGGGTCCAGATACGCAGTATTTT | CASSPRGPDTQYF
. | TRBJ2-1 | . | TRBV11-2 | TGTGCCAGCAGCTTAGTAGAAGAGCAGTTCTTC | CASSLVEEQFF
. | TRBJ1-2 | few | TRBV10-2 | TGCGCCAGCAGTGAGTCTACGGTTTTTGGCTACACCTTC | CASSESTVFGYTF
. | TRBJ2-1 | many | TRBV7-2 | TGTGCCAGCAGCTTAGACAATGAGCAGTTCTTC | CASSLDNEQFF
TRBD2 | TRBJ2-1 | few | TRBV29-1 | TGCAGCGTCGGGGAGGGTGAGCAGTTCTTC | CSVGEGEQFF
. | TRBJ2-7 | few | TRBV7-2 | TGTGCCAGCAGCTTAGCTGGACTGAATACCTACGAGCAGTACTTC | CASSLAGLNTYEQYF
TRBD2 | TRBJ2-3 | . | TRBV15 | TGTGCCACCAGCAGAGGGACTAGCGGGGGCACAGATACGCAGTATTTT | CATSRGTSGGTDTQYF
. | TRBJ2-7 | . | TRBV6-5 | TGTGCCAGCAGTTACTCACAGGGCACCTACGAGCAGTACTTC | CASSYSQGTYEQYF
. | TRBJ1-5 | few | TRBV20-1 | TGCAGTGCCCCGCAGGGAGTTGCCCAGCATTTT | CSAPQGVAQHF
TRBD2 | TRBJ2-4 | . | TRBV7-8 | TGTGCCAGCAGGTTAAGCGGGGGGGCTGAAAACATTCAGTACTTC | CASRLSGGAENIQYF
. | TRBJ1-2 | many | TRBV21-1 | TGTGCCACCTACCGGGACAGGAGTCTAAGGGACTATGGCTACACCTTC | CATYRDRSLRDYGYTF
TRBD2 | TRBJ2-7 | once | TRBV2 | TGTGCCAGCAGGCCTATGGCTAGCGGGACCTACGAGCAGTACTTC | CASRPMASGTYEQYF
TRBD2 | TRBJ2-3 | . | TRBV9 | TGTGCCACCGGGAGGGGTGTAACAGATACGCAGTATTTT | CATGRGVTDTQYF
. | TRBJ1-1 | many | TRBV30 | TGTGCCTCGACGATGGGGTCCCAAGCTTTCTTT | CASTMGSQAFF
TRBD1 | TRBJ2-5 | few | TRBV6-5 | TGTGCCAGCAGTGCGGACAGGGCCCGAGAGACCCAGTACTTC | CASSADRARETQYF
TRBD1 | TRBJ1-4 | few | TRBV4-2 | TGTGCCAGCAGCCAAGAGGGGACAGCTCTAGGTGAAAAACTGTTTTTT | CASSQEGTALGEKLFF
. | TRBJ2-6 | . | TRBV7-9 | TGTGCCAGCAGCTCCATTAAAGGACCCTCTGGGGCCAACGTCCTGACTTTC | CASSSIKGPSGANVLTF
TRBD1 | TRBJ1-2 | . | TRBV5-6 | TGTGCCAGCAGCGCCTCCGGGACAGGGACCTACTATGGCTACACCTTC | CASSASGTGTYYGYTF
TRBD1 | TRBJ2-5 | . | TRBV2 | TGTGCCAGCAGTCCCTACGGGACAGACGAAGAGACCCAGTACTTC | CASSPYGTDEETQYF
. | TRBJ1-2 | few | TRBV7-2 | TGTGCCAGCAGGGTGGCGGTAGGCTATGGCTACACCTTC | CASRVAVGYGYTF
. | TRBJ2-3 | few | TRBV19 | TGTGCCAGTAGAAGGACAGTCACAGATACGCAGTATTTT | CASRRTVTDTQYF
. | TRBJ2-2 | few | TRBV15 | TGTGCCACCAGCAAGGGGAACACCGGGGAGCTGTTTTTT | CATSKGNTGELFF
. | TRBJ2-4 | few | TRBV5-6 | TGTGCCAGCAGCACCCAAGAGAGGGTACTAGCCAAAAACATTCAGTACTTC | CASSTQERVLAKNIQYF
TRBD2 | TRBJ2-3 | few | TRBV29-1 | TGCAGCGTTGCCCCCTCTCGGGGGGAAGGAGTTGCAGATACGCAGTATTTT | CSVAPSRGEGVADTQYF